These 2 T cell receptor beta chains were sequenced from one sample in a study of T-cell memory formation after mild COVID-19 (dated by TCRdb to 2020 to 2023). Library method: 5' RACE. Sequencing was carried out with an Illumina NovaSeq 6000. TCRdb passed the public sequencing reads through fastp at Q25 and MiXCR, retaining productive beta sequences. Rows with a matching CDR3 protein are joined into one entry that keeps the most common DNA and genes. A total of 190,000 or so distinct CDR3 sequences appear in this sample, 25% to 35% of them only once. The ten top clones hold roughly 11% of the sample. Input material: PBMCs or a T cell subset sorted from them (not recorded which). The source is an adult woman who had mild COVID-19 (a few samples of this study predate the infection). The sample titles of this study are shuffled in the database, so cell type and time point are left out; the donor was told from shared clones.

The V and J genes are TRBV2 and TRBJ1-5; D unresolved. V was clipped by 8 bases and J by 0 bases, with 11 bases between them. The CDR3 loop spans 14 amino acids. Germline values: CDR1 SNHLY, CDR2 FYNNEI. CDR3 loop: CASARLNSNQPQHF. Here the CDR3 DNA reads TGTGCCAGCGCCAGACTGAATAGCAATCAGCCCCAGCATTTT.

This clonotype came up a few times. The chain uses TRBV3-1 and TRBJ2-2; D might be TRBD1 or TRBD2, each matching 5 bases. CDR3 length: 14 amino acids. Trimming cost V 3 bases and J 5 bases, with 10 bases left between them. Germline CDR1 reads LGHDT; CDR2 reads YNNKEL (reference sequence). The CDR3 region has the DNA TGTGCCAGCAGCCATTGGGACGTAACCGGGGAGCTGTTTTTT. Translation: CASSHWDVTGELFF.